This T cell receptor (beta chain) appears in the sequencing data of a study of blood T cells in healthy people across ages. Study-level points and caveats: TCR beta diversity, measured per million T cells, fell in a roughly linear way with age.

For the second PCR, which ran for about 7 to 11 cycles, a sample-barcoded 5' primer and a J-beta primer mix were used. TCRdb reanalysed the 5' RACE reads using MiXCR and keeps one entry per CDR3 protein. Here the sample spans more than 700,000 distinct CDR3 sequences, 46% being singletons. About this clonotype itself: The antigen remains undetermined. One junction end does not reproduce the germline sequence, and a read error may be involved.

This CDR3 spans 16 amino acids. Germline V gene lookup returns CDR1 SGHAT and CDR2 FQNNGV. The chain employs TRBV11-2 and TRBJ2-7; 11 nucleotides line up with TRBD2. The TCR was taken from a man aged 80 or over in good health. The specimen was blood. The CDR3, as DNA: TGTGCCAGCAGCTTAGATACAACTAGCGGGAGCTACGAGCAGCACTTC. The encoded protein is CASSLDTTSGSYEQHF.